Following are 19 T cell receptor beta chains from one sample sequenced in a study of molecular identifiers for immune sequencing clone quantification. MiXCR was run by TCRdb on the PCR reads, yielding one entry per CDR3 protein. The sample records under 650,000 distinct CDR3 sequences, just under 20% being singletons. Sequencing was done on a sample of naive CD8+ T cells from blood, with Jurkat cell RNA spiked in. Subset noted: FACS-sorted CD8+CD4-CCR7+CD45RA+ naive T cells. These TCRs come from a human donor in good health. Some libraries in this study had Jurkat cell RNA spiked in.

This clonotype was observed at least ten times. The V and J genes are TRBV24-1 and TRBJ2-1; TRBD2 matches at 8 bases. The CDR3 covers 15 residues. The V segment lost 5 bases and the J segment 6 bases; nucleotides outside the gene matches: 8. Germline V gene data show CDR1 as KGHDR and CDR2 as SFDVKD. The CDR3 coding sequence is TGTGCCACCAGTGGAAGGACTAGCTTTCTCAATGAGCAGTTCTTC. Protein sequence: CATSGRTSFLNEQFF.

This clonotype was detected once. A read error may explain this, as a much larger clone is one base away. The CDR3 sequence: CSASVDSISSYEQYF. CDR3 nucleotide sequence: TGCAGTGCTAGCGTGGACAGCATTAGCTCCTACGAGCAGTACTTC. This chain uses TRBV20-1 with TRBJ2-7, with D tentatively TRBD1 (6 bases). Between the trimmed V and J ends, which lost 3 bases and 0 bases, there was a span of 15 bases. In germline, CDR1 is DFQATT, CDR2 SNEGSKA (reference sequence). The CDR3 contains 15 residues.

With respect to this clonotype: Possible read error: a much larger clone is one base away. This chain joins TRBV6-6 and TRBJ1-1, with unresolved D. Germline values: CDR1 MNHNY, CDR2 SVGAGI (reference sequence). The CDR3 is 14 amino acids. CDR3 sequence: CASGYFTVNTEAFF. CDR3 nucleotides: TGTGCCAGCGGTTACTTTACAGTTAACACTGAAGCTTTCTTT.

A note on this clonotype: A much larger clone lies a single base off, so this may be a read error. The chain has TRBV7-2 and TRBJ1-2, with 9 bases identical to TRBD1. The CDR3 loop spans 15 amino acids. CDR1 and CDR2 from the germline V gene are SGHTA and FQGNSA. V was pared by 5 bases and J by 9 bases, with 13 bases of the junction left unmatched. CDR3 residues: CASSPTGTGKYSYTF. The CDR3 DNA sequence: TGTGCCAGCAGCCCCACCGGGACAGGGAAGTATAGCTACACCTTC.

This clonotype turned up a few times. The V and J genes are TRBV9 and TRBJ1-4; D gene uncertain. CDR1 and CDR2 from the germline V gene are SGDLS and YYNGEE. The CDR3 runs 13 residues. V was trimmed by 0 bases and J by 8 bases, leaving 8 bases between them. The CDR3 sequence: CASSVDVREKLFF. CDR3 nucleotide sequence: TGTGCCAGCAGCGTAGATGTTAGGGAAAAACTGTTTTTT.

As for this clonotype: Just one base apart from a much larger clone, this may be a read error. This chain connects TRBV19 to TRBJ2-3; D unclear. The germline V gene has CDR1 LNHDA and CDR2 SQIVND (reference sequence). Between the trimmed V and J ends, which lost 3 bases and 4 bases, there was a span of 5 bases. The CDR3 runs 12 residues. CDR3 region: CASSISPDTQYF. The CDR3 region has the DNA TGTGCCAGTAGTATCTCCCCAGATACGCAGTATTTT.

This clonotype was recorded many times. The J gene is TRBJ1-1, the V gene TRBV5-6; possible D gene TRBD1, 6 bases. This CDR3 is 18 amino acids long. CDR1 is SGHDT and CDR2 is YYEEEE in the germline V gene. With 1 base removed from V and 3 bases from J, the gap between germline ends came to 22 bases. DNA for the CDR3: TGTGCCAGCAGCTTGCCCGGACAGACTTTCCCCGGGGACACTGAAGCTTTCTTT. This translates into CASSLPGQTFPGDTEAFF.

This clonotype has a count of ten or more. The genes are TRBV3-1 and TRBJ1-1, with D hard to call. The CDR3 is 15 residues long. Per the germline V gene, CDR1 is LGHDT and CDR2 is YNNKEL (reference sequence). With 0 bases removed from V and 2 bases from J, the gap between germline ends came to 10 bases. The CDR3 DNA is TGTGCCAGCAGCCAAGATCGTCTGGGAAACACTGAAGCTTTCTTT. It specifies CASSQDRLGNTEAFF.

This clonotype was counted many times. The gene calls are TRBV4-2 and TRBJ1-1, with 7 bases fitting TRBD1. This CDR3 is built from 14 residues. Germline CDR1 is LGHNA and CDR2 is YNFKEQ. Trimming cost V 3 bases and J 2 bases; bases outside gene matches: 3. As DNA, the CDR3 is TGTGCCAGCAGCCAGGGGGACAGCAACACTGAAGCTTTCTTT. This codes for CASSQGDSNTEAFF.

This clonotype occurred a few times. The chain links TRBV7-9 to TRBJ2-1; D not certain. V dropped 7 bases and J dropped 5 bases, with 15 bases sitting between them. Germline loops: CDR1 SEHNR, CDR2 FQNEAQ (reference sequence). This CDR3 spans 14 amino acids. The CDR3 bases are TGTGCCAGCACAACCGAGTGGGGTGACAATGAGCAGTTCTTC. It encodes CASTTEWGDNEQFF. Full variable domain (outside the CDR3, taken from reference TRBV7-9 and TRBJ2-1): DTGVSQNPRHKITKRGQNVTFRCDPISEHNRLYWYRQTLGQGPEFLTYFQNEAQLEKSRLLSDRFSAERPKGSFSTLEIQRTEQGDSAMYLCASTTEWGDNEQFFGPGTRLTVL.

This clonotype came up many times. The rearrangement uses TRBV7-9 and TRBJ2-2; D ambiguous. Trimming took 6 bases from V and 7 from J, leaving 12 bases between them. The germline gives CDR1 SEHNR, CDR2 FQNEAQ (reference sequence). The CDR3 sequence is 13 residues long. CDR3 residues: CASRLPSVGELFF. The CDR3 DNA is TGTGCCAGCAGACTCCCCTCTGTCGGGGAGCTGTTTTTT.

This clonotype was seen at least ten times. V and J are TRBV6-5 and TRBJ1-2, with TRBD1 as a possible D gene (6 bases). The CDR3 runs 17 residues. The V end was cut by 4 bases, the J end by 1 base, with 19 bases between. CDR1 MNHEY and CDR2 SVGAGI come from the germline V gene. CDR3 sequence (DNA): TGTGCCAGCAGTTTCAAACCTTCCAGGGGTATTAACTATGGCTACACCTTC. It encodes CASSFKPSRGINYGYTF.

This clonotype was counted many times. This sequence joins TRBV7-2 and TRBJ2-3; D is unclear. Trimming took 5 bases from V and 1 from J, leaving 10 bases between them. The CDR3 loop spans 14 amino acids. The germline V gene encodes CDR1 SGHTA and CDR2 FQGNSA. The CDR3 spells CASSVISGTDTQYF. The CDR3 nucleotides read TGTGCCAGCAGCGTCATTTCGGGCACAGATACGCAGTATTTT.

The chain links TRBV20-1 to TRBJ2-7; 7 bases match TRBD1. Germline loops: CDR1 DFQATT, CDR2 SNEGSKA (reference sequence). The CDR3 covers 13 residues. The V segment lost 6 bases and the J segment 3 bases; nucleotides outside the gene matches: 8. As DNA, the CDR3 is TGCAGTGCCAACAGGGGCTTGGACTACGAGCAGTACTTC. Encoded protein: CSANRGLDYEQYF.

A remark on this clonotype: A much larger clone is a single base away; this may be a read error. The chain has TRBV6-2 or TRBV6-3 and TRBJ2-7; TRBD1 matches 8 bases. Germline V gene sequence: CDR1 MNHEY, CDR2 SVGEGT. This CDR3 spans 15 amino acids. The CDR3 DNA reads TGTGCCAGCAGCCACGACAGGGGAACGAGCTACGAGCAGCACTTC. Translated: CASSHDRGTSYEQHF.

This clonotype has ten or more counts. The rearrangement uses TRBV28 and TRBJ2-7; 7 nucleotides match TRBD1. There are 15 residues in the CDR3. Germline CDR1 and CDR2: MDHEN and SYDVKM. The trim removed 5 bases at V and 2 bases at J, leaving 9 bases unmatched. This CDR3 reads CASSPYDRAAYEQYF. CDR3 sequence (DNA): TGTGCCAGCAGTCCCTACGACAGGGCAGCCTACGAGCAGTACTTC.

This clonotype was recorded at least ten times. V usage is TRBV10-3 and J usage is TRBJ2-3; no clear D gene. Germline CDR1 and CDR2: ENHRY and SYGVKD. The CDR3 is 13 amino acids. Trimming cost V 4 bases and J 3 bases, with 8 bases left between them. The CDR3 nucleotides read TGTGCCATCAGTGGGTTTCAGACAGATACGCAGTATTTT. Translated: CAISGFQTDTQYF.

At least ten counts were recorded for this clonotype. The chain links TRBV7-9 to TRBJ1-1; D unclear. The CDR3 has 13 amino acids. Per germline, CDR1 SEHNR and CDR2 FQNEAQ (reference sequence). V gave up 3 bases and J gave up 3 bases, with 8 bases separating them. The CDR3 loop reads CASSLPGYTEAFF. DNA for the CDR3: TGTGCCAGCAGCTTGCCAGGCTACACTGAAGCTTTCTTT. The full variable domain, with the rest looked up from reference TRBV7-9 and TRBJ1-1, is DTGVSQNPRHKITKRGQNVTFRCDPISEHNRLYWYRQTLGQGPEFLTYFQNEAQLEKSRLLSDRFSAERPKGSFSTLEIQRTEQGDSAMYLCASSLPGYTEAFFGQGTRLTVV.

Concerning this clonotype: Sequence at one end of the junction differs from germline and may be a read error. This rearrangement joins TRBV5-6 to TRBJ1-4; 9 bases align to TRBD1. The CDR3 is made up of 19 amino acids. Per the germline V gene, CDR1 is SGHDT and CDR2 is YYEEEE. The CDR3 bases are TGTGCCAGCAGCTTAATGCGGGACAGGGTGGTTCGGACTAATGGAAAACTGTTTTTT. Residues: CASSLMRDRVVRTNGKLFF.